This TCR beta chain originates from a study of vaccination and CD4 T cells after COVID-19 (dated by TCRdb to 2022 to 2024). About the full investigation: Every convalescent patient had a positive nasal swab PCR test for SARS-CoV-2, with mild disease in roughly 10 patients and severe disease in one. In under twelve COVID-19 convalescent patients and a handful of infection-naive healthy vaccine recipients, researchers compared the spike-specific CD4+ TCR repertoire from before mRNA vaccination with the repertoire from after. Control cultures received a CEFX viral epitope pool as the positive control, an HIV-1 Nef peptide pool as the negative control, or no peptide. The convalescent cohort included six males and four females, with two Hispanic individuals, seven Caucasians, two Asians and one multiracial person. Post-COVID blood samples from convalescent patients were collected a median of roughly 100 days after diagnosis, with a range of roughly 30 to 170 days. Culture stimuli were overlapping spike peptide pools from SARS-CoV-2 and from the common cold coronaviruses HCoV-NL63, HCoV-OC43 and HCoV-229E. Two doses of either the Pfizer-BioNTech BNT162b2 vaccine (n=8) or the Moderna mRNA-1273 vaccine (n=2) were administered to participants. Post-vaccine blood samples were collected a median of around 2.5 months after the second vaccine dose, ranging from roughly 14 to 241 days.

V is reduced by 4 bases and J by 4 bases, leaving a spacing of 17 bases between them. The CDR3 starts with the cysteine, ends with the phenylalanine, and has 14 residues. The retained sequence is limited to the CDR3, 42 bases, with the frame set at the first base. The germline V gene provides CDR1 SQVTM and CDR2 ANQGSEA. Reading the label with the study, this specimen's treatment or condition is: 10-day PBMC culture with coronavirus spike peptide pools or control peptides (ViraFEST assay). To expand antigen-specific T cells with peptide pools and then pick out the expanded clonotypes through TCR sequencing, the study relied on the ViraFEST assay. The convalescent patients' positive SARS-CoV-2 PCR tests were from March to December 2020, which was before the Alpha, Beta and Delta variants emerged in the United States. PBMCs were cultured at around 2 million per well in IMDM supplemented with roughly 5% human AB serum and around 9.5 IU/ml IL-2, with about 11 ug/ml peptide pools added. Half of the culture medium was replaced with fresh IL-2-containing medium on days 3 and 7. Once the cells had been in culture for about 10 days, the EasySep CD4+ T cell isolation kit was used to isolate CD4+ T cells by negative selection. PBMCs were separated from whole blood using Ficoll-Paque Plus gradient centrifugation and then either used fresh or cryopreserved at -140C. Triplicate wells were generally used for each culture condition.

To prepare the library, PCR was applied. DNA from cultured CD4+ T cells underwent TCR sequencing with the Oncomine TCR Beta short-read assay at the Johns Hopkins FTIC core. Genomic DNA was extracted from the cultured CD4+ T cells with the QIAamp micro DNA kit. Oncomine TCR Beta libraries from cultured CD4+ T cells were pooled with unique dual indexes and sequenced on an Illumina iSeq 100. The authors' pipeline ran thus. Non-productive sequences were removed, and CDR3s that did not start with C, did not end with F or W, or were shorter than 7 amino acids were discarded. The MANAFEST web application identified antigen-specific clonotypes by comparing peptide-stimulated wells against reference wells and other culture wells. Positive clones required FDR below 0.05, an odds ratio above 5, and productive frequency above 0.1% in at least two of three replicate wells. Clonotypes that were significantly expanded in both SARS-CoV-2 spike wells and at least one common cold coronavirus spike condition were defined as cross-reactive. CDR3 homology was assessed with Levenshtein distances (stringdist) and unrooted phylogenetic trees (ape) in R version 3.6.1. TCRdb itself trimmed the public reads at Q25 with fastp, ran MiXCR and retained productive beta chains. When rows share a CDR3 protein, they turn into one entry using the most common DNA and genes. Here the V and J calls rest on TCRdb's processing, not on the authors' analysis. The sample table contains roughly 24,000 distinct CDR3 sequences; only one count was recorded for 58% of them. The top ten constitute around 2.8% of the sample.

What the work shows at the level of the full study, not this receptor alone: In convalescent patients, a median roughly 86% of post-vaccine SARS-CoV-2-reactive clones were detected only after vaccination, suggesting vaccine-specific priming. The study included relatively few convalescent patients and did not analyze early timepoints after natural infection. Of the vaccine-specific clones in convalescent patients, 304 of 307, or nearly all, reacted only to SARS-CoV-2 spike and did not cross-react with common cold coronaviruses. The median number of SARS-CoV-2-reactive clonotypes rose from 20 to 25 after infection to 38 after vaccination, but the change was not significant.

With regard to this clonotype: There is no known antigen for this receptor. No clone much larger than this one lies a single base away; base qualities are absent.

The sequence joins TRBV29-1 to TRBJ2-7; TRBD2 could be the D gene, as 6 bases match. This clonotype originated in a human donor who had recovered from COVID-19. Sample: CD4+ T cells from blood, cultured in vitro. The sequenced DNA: TGCAGCGTTGCAGAATGGGGGGATAGTTACGAGCAGTACTTC. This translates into CSVAEWGDSYEQYF.